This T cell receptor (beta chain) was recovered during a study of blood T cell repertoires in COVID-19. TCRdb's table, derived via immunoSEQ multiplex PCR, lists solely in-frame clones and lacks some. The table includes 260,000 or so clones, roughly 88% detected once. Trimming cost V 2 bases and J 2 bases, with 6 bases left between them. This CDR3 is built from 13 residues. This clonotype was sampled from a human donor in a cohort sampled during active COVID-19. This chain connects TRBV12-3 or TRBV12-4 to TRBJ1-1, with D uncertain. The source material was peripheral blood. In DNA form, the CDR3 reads TGTGCCAGCAGTTTAAGAGGTAACACTGAAGCTTTCTTT. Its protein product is CASSLRGNTEAFF.